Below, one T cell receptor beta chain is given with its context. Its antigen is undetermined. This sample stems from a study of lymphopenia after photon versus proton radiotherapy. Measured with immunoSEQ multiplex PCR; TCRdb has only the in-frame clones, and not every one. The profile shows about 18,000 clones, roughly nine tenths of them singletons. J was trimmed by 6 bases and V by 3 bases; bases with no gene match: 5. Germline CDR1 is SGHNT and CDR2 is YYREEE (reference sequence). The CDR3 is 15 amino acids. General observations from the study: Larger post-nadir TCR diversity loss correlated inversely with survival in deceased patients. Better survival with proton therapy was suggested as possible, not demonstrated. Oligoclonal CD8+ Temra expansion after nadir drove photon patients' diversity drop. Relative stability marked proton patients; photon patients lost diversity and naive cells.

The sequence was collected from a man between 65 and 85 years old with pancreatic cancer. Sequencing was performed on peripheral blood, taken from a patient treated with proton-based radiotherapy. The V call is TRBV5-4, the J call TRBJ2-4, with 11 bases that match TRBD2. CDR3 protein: CASSSLAGGGNIQYF. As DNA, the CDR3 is TGTGCCAGCAGCTCTCTAGCGGGAGGCGGAAACATTCAGTACTTC.